One and the same sample provided the 22 T cell receptor beta chains below, sequenced in a study of T cell repertoires in cytomegalovirus infection. No antigens are known for them. MiXCR, run by TCRdb on the reads, gives a single entry per CDR3 protein. This sample has about 830,000 distinct CDR3 sequences, with less than 35% found just once. Material: cultured CD8+ T cells from PBMCs, obtained from culture after CMV antigen stimulation. The origin of the receptors is a human donor in good health (CMV status not recorded). Some clones in this sample may be carry-over from other donors' samples.

This clonotype was picked up a small number of times. The chain joins TRBV4-2 to TRBJ1-3; D is undetermined. V was clipped by 3 bases and J by 3 bases, with 15 bases between them. The CDR3 runs 16 residues. Germline V gives CDR1 LGHNA, CDR2 YNFKEQ. In nucleotides, the CDR3 is TGTGCCAGCAGCCACCGATTACCCTCTTATGGAAACACCATATATTTT. Encoded protein: CASSHRLPSYGNTIYF.

This chain connects TRBV7-6 to TRBJ2-7; TRBD1 aligns across 11 bases. Germline CDR1 SGHVS, CDR2 FNYEAQ. The J segment lost 4 bases and the V segment lost 4 bases, leaving 9 bases of the junction unmatched. The CDR3 has 16 amino acids. The CDR3 DNA follows: TGTGCCAGCAGCTCGGGAGGACAGGGGGCCCCTTACGAGCAGTACTTC. Residues: CASSSGGQGAPYEQYF.

The CDR3 coding sequence is TGTGCCAGCAGTTCCCTTGGGCAGGAGTATAGCAATCAGCCCCAGCATTTT. Translating gives CASSSLGQEYSNQPQHF. The chain uses TRBV28 and TRBJ1-5, with no clear D. This CDR3 spans 17 amino acids. The V gene's germline CDR1 is MDHEN and CDR2 SYDVKM. The V and J ends lost 4 bases and 0 bases respectively, with 16 bases between them.

This clonotype has a single count. The genes are TRBV20-1 and TRBJ2-1; D is possibly TRBD1 (6 bases). Germline lookup yields CDR1 DFQATT and CDR2 SNEGSKA (reference sequence). CDR3 length: 14 amino acids. Between the trimmed V and J ends, which lost 5 bases and 7 bases, there was a span of 18 bases. CDR3 sequence (DNA): TGCAGTGCTCCCTACCTGACAGGACCGAATGAGCAGTTCTTC. It is translated as CSAPYLTGPNEQFF.

This clonotype has only one observation. V is TRBV10-2 and J is TRBJ2-1, with 9 bases identical to TRBD2. V dropped 7 bases and J dropped 4; count of bases not matched to a gene: 5. The CDR3 totals 14 residues. The germline CDR1 and CDR2 sequences are WSHSY and SAAADI. The CDR3 is CASTSSGGYNEQFF. CDR3 nucleotides: TGCGCCAGCACGTCCAGCGGGGGGTACAATGAGCAGTTCTTC.

This clonotype was detected ten times or more. The genes are TRBV7-4 and TRBJ2-7; 7 bases agree with TRBD1. From germline, CDR1 is SGHVT and CDR2 SQSDAQ. The CDR3 runs 14 residues. J gave up 5 bases and V 0 bases, and 4 bases lay outside the gene matches. CDR3 nucleotides: TGTGCCAGCAGCTTAGCCAGGGGGTATAACGAGCAGTACGTC. The encoded protein is CASSLARGYNEQYV.

Only a few counts were recorded for this clonotype. The rearrangement links TRBV7-2 to TRBJ2-1; TRBD1 matches at 7 bases. This CDR3 is 19 amino acids long. J lost 3 bases, V lost 0 bases, and 14 bases had no gene match. Germline assignment: CDR1 SGHTA and CDR2 FQGNSA. The CDR3 reads CASSLAGRWDSLGYNEQFF. As DNA, the CDR3 is TGTGCCAGCAGCTTAGCCGGGCGATGGGACAGCCTGGGCTACAATGAGCAGTTCTTC.

The genes are TRBV23-1 and TRBJ2-7, with 7 nucleotides matching TRBD1. TRBV23-1 is flagged as an ORF with uncertain function. J lost 3 bases, V lost 3 bases, and 20 bases had no gene match. The CDR3 extends over 19 amino acids. The CDR3 DNA reads as TGCGCCAGCAGTCACTCCCCGGGACAGATTCCCCATGATATCTACGAGCAGTACTTC. It codes for CASSHSPGQIPHDIYEQYF.

The chain has TRBV7-6 and TRBJ2-7; 8 bases align to TRBD1. The germline V gene has CDR1 SGHVS and CDR2 FNYEAQ. The CDR3 loop spans 15 amino acids. V trimming: 5 bases; J trimming: 6 bases; junction bases outside the gene matches: 12. The CDR3 DNA sequence: TGTGCCAGCAGCCTGGGCACAGGGGGTTCGAGCGAGCAGTACTTC. It specifies CASSLGTGGSSEQYF. The full variable domain, with the rest looked up from reference TRBV7-6 and TRBJ2-7, is GAGVSQSPRYKVTKRGQDVALRCDPISGHVSLYWYRQALGQGPEFLTYFNYEAQQDKSGLPNDRFSAERPEGSISTLTIQRTEQRDSAMYRCASSLGTGGSSEQYFGPGTRLTVT.

This clonotype has a handful of counts. V and J are TRBV19 and TRBJ1-1; D is unresolved. The V gene's germline CDR1 is LNHDA and CDR2 SQIVND (reference sequence). V lost 5 bases to trimming and J lost 1 base, with 11 bases between them. The CDR3 contains 14 residues. The CDR3 DNA reads TGTGCCAGTAGTTACAAGGACGGGAACACTGAAGCTTTCTTT. Residues: CASSYKDGNTEAFF.

This clonotype was seen a few times. This sequence joins TRBV7-2 and TRBJ2-7; 8 nucleotides align to TRBD1. Germline-derived CDR1 and CDR2 are SGHTA and FQGNSA. V lost 3 bases to trimming and J lost 5 bases; unmatched junction nucleotides: 9. The CDR3 loop spans 15 amino acids. The CDR3 DNA reads as TGTGCCAGCAGCTTTATCTGGACAGGGATCGACGAGCAGTACTTC. It encodes CASSFIWTGIDEQYF.

To note about this clonotype: Compared with germline, one end of the junction differs, possibly owing to a read error. The chain links TRBV14 to TRBJ2-1; a weak D match, TRBD2 (5 bases). Germline CDR1 SGHDN, CDR2 FVKESK. This CDR3 is 16 amino acids long. CDR3 protein: CASGSHGVGPYNVQFF. CDR3 DNA sequence: TGTGCCAGCGGGAGCCATGGAGTAGGCCCTTACAATGTGCAGTTCTTC.

This chain links TRBV4-1 with TRBJ2-3; the D gene is possibly TRBD1 (6 bases). Per germline, CDR1 MGHRA and CDR2 YSYEKL. The CDR3 totals 16 residues. The germline V and J ends were trimmed by 0 bases and 1 base, with 11 bases remaining between them. The CDR3 loop reads CASSQEIGGRTDTQYF. CDR3 nucleotides: TGCGCCAGCAGCCAAGAAATTGGGGGCCGCACAGATACGCAGTATTTT.

This clonotype was seen a few times. This sequence joins TRBV19 and TRBJ2-1, with 7 bases aligning to TRBD1. This CDR3 has 14 amino acids. V was pared by 7 bases and J by 3 bases, with 6 bases of the junction left unmatched. Germline V gene sequence: CDR1 LNHDA, CDR2 SQIVND (reference sequence). Here the CDR3 reads CASKRTGVYNEQFF. The CDR3 DNA is TGTGCCAGTAAGAGGACAGGAGTCTACAATGAGCAGTTCTTC. The variable domain in full, completed from reference TRBV19 and TRBJ2-1, reads DGGITQSPKYLFRKEGQNVTLSCEQNLNHDAMYWYRQDPGQGLRLIYYSQIVNDFQKGDIAEGYSVSREKKESFPLTVTSAQKNPTAFYLCASKRTGVYNEQFFGPGTRLTVL.

V usage is TRBV28 and J usage is TRBJ2-3; D ambiguous. CDR1 is MDHEN and CDR2 is SYDVKM in the germline V gene. This CDR3 has 13 amino acids. V was trimmed by 6 bases and J by 3 bases, leaving 10 bases between them. The CDR3 sequence: CASSSLVTDTQYF. The CDR3 DNA reads as TGTGCCAGCAGCTCTCTAGTTACAGATACGCAGTATTTT. The entire variable domain, with the rest obtained from reference TRBV28 and TRBJ2-3, is as follows: DVKVTQSSRYLVKRTGEKVFLECVQDMDHENMFWYRQDPGLGLRLIYFSYDVKMKEKGDIPEGYSVSREKKERFSLILESASTNQTSMYLCASSSLVTDTQYFGPGTRLTVL.

The chain combines TRBV3-1 with TRBJ2-3, with D tentatively TRBD1 or TRBD2 (6 bases each). V was shortened by 1 base and J by 8 bases, with 13 bases between the two germline ends. There are 14 residues in the CDR3. The V gene's germline CDR1 is LGHDT and CDR2 YNNKEL (reference sequence). CDR3 in DNA: TGTGCCAGCAGCCAAGCCGGGGGCGATCTTACGCAGTATTTT. Its translation is CASSQAGGDLTQYF.

The chain combines TRBV6-2 or TRBV6-3 with TRBJ2-1; 8 positions match TRBD2. Germline CDR1 reads MNHEY; CDR2 reads SVGEGT. J lost 2 bases, V lost 7 bases, and 4 bases had no gene match. The CDR3 contains 14 residues. CDR3 amino acids: CASKRAGAYNEQFF. The CDR3, as DNA: TGTGCCAGCAAAAGAGCGGGGGCCTACAATGAGCAGTTCTTC.

This clonotype has only a few counts. V usage is TRBV19 and J usage is TRBJ1-1; a weak D match, TRBD1 (5 bases). Trimming removed 2 bases at V and 6 bases at J, with 16 bases between. The germline V gene has CDR1 LNHDA and CDR2 SQIVND (reference sequence). The CDR3 loop spans 15 amino acids. The CDR3 DNA reads TGTGCCAGTAGTATAAAGGACACCTCACGCGCTGAAGCTTTCTTT. Its protein is CASSIKDTSRAEAFF.

This clonotype was observed a few times. The chain recombines TRBV27 with TRBJ1-2; D is perhaps TRBD1 (5 bases). Germline assignment: CDR1 MNHEY and CDR2 SMNVEV (reference sequence). V lost 4 bases, J lost 5 bases, and 17 bases lay in between. The CDR3 totals 15 residues. CDR3 loop: CASSSIGGLGYGYTF. In nucleotides, the CDR3 is TGTGCCAGCAGTTCAATCGGGGGGTTGGGTTATGGCTACACCTTC.

V usage is TRBV2 and J usage is TRBJ2-2, with 8 bases that match TRBD1. Germline CDR1 is SNHLY and CDR2 is FYNNEI. The CDR3 length is 16 residues. The J segment lost 4 bases and the V segment lost 9 bases, leaving 13 bases of the junction unmatched. As DNA, the CDR3 is TGTGCCAGTAACGACAGGGGCCTTGCCTCCACCGGGGAGCTGTTTTTT. This translates into CASNDRGLASTGELFF.

This clonotype was found a few times. The rearrangement links TRBV6-6 to TRBJ2-1, with a weak D call TRBD1 (5 bases). Trimming took off 10 bases at V and 8 bases at J, with 24 bases between the two ends. Germline CDR1 is MNHNY and CDR2 is SVGAGI (reference sequence). This CDR3 is built from 15 residues. The CDR3 spells CATRSTQGIKDEQFF. CDR3 DNA sequence: TGTGCCACCCGAAGCACGCAGGGTATAAAGGATGAGCAGTTCTTC.

This clonotype has more than one count but fewer than ten. The chain joins TRBV14 to TRBJ2-7, with no clear D. Trimming removed 0 bases from V and 1 base from J, with 4 bases in between. CDR1 is SGHDN, CDR2 FVKESK, per germline. The CDR3 consists of 13 residues. CDR3 residues: CASSQEKSYEQYV. CDR3 coding DNA: TGTGCCAGCAGCCAAGAGAAATCCTACGAGCAGTACGTC.